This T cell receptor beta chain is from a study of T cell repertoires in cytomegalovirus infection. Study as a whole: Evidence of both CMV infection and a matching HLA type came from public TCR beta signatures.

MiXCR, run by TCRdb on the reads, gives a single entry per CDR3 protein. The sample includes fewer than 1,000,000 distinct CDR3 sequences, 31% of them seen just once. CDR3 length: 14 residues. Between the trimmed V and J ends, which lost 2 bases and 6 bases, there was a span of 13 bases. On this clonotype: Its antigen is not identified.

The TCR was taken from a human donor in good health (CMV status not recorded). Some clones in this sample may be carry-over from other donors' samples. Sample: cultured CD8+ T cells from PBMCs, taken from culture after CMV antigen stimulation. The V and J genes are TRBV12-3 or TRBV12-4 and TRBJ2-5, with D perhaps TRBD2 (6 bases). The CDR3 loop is CASSLPAGRQTQYF. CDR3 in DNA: TGTGCCAGCAGTTTACCGGCAGGGAGGCAGACCCAGTACTTC.